This T cell receptor beta chain was observed in a study of blood T cell repertoires in COVID-19 (dated by TCRdb to about 2020). At the level of the whole study: The collaborator samples originated in the United States, Italy and Spain and spanned the acute and convalescent phases of COVID-19. The material from the prospective study consisted of cDNA or gDNA derived from T cells, B-cell-depleted T cells, or PBMCs. Subjects who had been exposed to COVID-19, were actively infected with it, or had recovered from it provided the deeply sampled blood TCRbeta repertoires that made up the dataset. A freely available public database, intended as a resource for researchers studying the immune response to SARS-CoV-2, is where the repertoires were released. Samples came from the ongoing ImmuneRACE study (first 160 participants) plus 1,254 subjects from 6 global collaborators. The sample metadata nearly always contained a de-identified subject ID, COVID-19 status, age in years and sex. Where HLA class I and class II types were available, the types were taken from metadata supplied by the sample provider, not from assay-based typing.

The immunoSEQ Assay, a bias-controlled multiplex PCR, was used to amplify TCRbeta CDR3 regions from genomic DNA. The original pipeline was this. Nucleated cell counts per sample were estimated from amplification of reference gene primers within the assay. To quantify the absolute abundance of each unique TCRbeta CDR3 rearrangement, sequence reads were collapsed and filtered. For each sample, productive Simpson clonality was calculated by taking the square root of Simpson's diversity index across productive rearrangements. Sourced from immuneACCESS, this table was stored by TCRdb with only in-frame sequences that have V and J called. A share of the clones is absent; for the studies checked, an unresolved V gene accounts for under half, and the remainder has no known explanation. The V and J calls and clone size come from that table; D and trimming were worked out from the DNA. Present in this sample are approximately 24,000 clones, under 90% of which were seen just once. The leading ten clones occupy around 29% of the sample.

Paper-wide results and their limitations: Clinical and demographic metadata were provided uncurated, with the amount varying by source and participant.

The collaborating institutions used their own protocols to collect whole blood in K2EDTA tubes. For TCRbeta analysis, collaborators shipped samples in one of three forms: frozen whole blood, isolated PBMCs, or DNA extracted from either of those sample types. On this clone itself: The antigen it recognizes is unknown. No clone much larger than this one lies a single base away; base qualities are absent.

The germline V gene specifies SGHTA as CDR1 and FQGNSA as CDR2. The junction shows trimming of 3 bases on V and 0 bases on J, plus 4 bases between the germline ends. The CDR3, from cysteine to phenylalanine, totals 13 residues. Only the CDR3 portion is preserved as DNA: 39 bases, with reading frame beginning at the first base. The chain was built from TRBV7-2 and TRBJ2-3; the D gene cannot be resolved reliably. This clonotype originated in a woman aged 65 to 85 with active COVID-19. The sequencing sample was made of peripheral blood. DNA sequence: TGTGCCAGCAGCTTTATAAGCACAGATACGCAGTATTTT. Translated, this gives CASSFISTDTQYF.